This T cell receptor beta chain came from a study of spatial heterogeneity in lung cancer. Looking at the study overall: Matched bulk RNA-seq yielded a T cell transcriptional module score. Counts of TCR transcripts in tumor regions correlated strongly with that score. Whole-study findings and limits: Counts that tracked tumor mutation counts were those of expanded intratumoral alpha and beta TCRs.

Time point meaning: sample taken at primary tumor resection. TCRdb re-derived calls from the 5' RACE reads in MiXCR, one entry per CDR3 protein. The top ten clones hold approximately 28% of a sample with about 5,100 distinct CDR3 sequences, 8% to 10% of them seen once. Trimming stripped 5 bases from V and 6 bases from J, with 10 bases between. The germline gives CDR1 SGHTA, CDR2 FQGNSA. The CDR3 has 12 amino acids. On this clonotype itself: Its antigen remains unidentified.

This specimen consisted of lung tumor tissue, obtained at surgery. The V gene is TRBV7-2, the J gene TRBJ2-5; no reliable D call. This clonotype was sampled from a female donor with early-stage non-small cell lung cancer. The CDR3: CASSKSVKTQYF. The CDR3, as DNA: TGTGCCAGCAGCAAGAGTGTTAAGACCCAGTACTTC.